The 14 T cell receptor beta chains below were found in one sample sequenced in a study of T cell clones after liver transplantation. The repertoire was sequenced with immunoSEQ multiplex PCR; TCRdb's copy has only in-frame clones and lacks some. The sample holds 45,000 or so clones, more than 70% seen once. The sample here was CD4+ T cells from blood, taken 24 months after liver transplant. Receptor source: a human patient who received a liver transplant. T cells may partly derive from the graft donor.

This clone was picked up a small number of times. The rearrangement uses TRBV29-1 and TRBJ1-1; D possibly corresponds to TRBD1 (5 bases). The CDR3 consists of 12 residues. V lost 6 bases and J 0 bases, leaving 8 bases between the germline ends. Germline values: CDR1 SQVTM, CDR2 ANQGSEA. CDR3 sequence: CSVRGLNTEAFF. CDR3 nucleotide sequence: TGCAGCGTGAGGGGCTTGAACACTGAAGCTTTCTTT.

V usage is TRBV4-1 and J usage is TRBJ1-6, with D possibly TRBD1 on 5 matching bases. This CDR3 spans 15 amino acids. The germline gives CDR1 MGHRA, CDR2 YSYEKL. Trimming removed 0 bases at V and 11 bases at J, with 14 bases between. CDR3 in amino acids: CASSQEGAGRTPLHF. In DNA, the CDR3 is TGCGCCAGCAGCCAAGAAGGGGCGGGGAGGACACCCCTCCACTTT.

This sequence joins TRBV6-1 and TRBJ2-6; no firm D call. Germline values: CDR1 MNHNS, CDR2 SASEGT. The V gene lost 1 base and the J gene lost 2 bases, with 6 bases spanning the gap. This CDR3 spans 15 amino acids. The CDR3 sequence is CASSEGGAGANVLTF. The DNA for the CDR3 is TGTGCCAGCAGTGAAGGCGGTGCTGGGGCCAACGTCCTGACTTTC.

This rearrangement joins TRBV2 to TRBJ2-7; TRBD1 matches 11 bases. In germline, CDR1 is SNHLY, CDR2 FYNNEI. This CDR3 spans 14 amino acids. Unmatched junction bases numbered 5, after V lost 6 bases and J lost 4 bases. The CDR3 protein is CASRKDRGPYEQYF. CDR3 sequence (DNA): TGTGCCAGCAGGAAGGACAGGGGGCCTTACGAGCAGTACTTC.

This rearrangement joins TRBV7-9 to TRBJ2-5; maybe TRBD2 (6 bases). The ends were cut back, 7 bases at V and 9 bases at J, with 18 bases in the middle. The CDR3 totals 13 residues. CDR1 is SEHNR, CDR2 FQNEAQ, per germline (reference sequence). CDR3 DNA: TGTGCCAGCACCGATTCGGGGGTGGAGTCCCAGTACTTC. Amino acids: CASTDSGVESQYF.

The chain uses TRBV6-4 and TRBJ2-3, with D possibly being TRBD2 (6 bases). The V gene lost 6 bases and the J gene lost 0 bases, with 13 bases spanning the gap. The germline V gene encodes CDR1 MRHNA and CDR2 SNTAGT. This CDR3 is built from 15 residues. The CDR3 reads CASRLDGGSTDTQYF. As DNA, the CDR3 is TGTGCCAGCAGGCTGGACGGGGGAAGCACAGATACGCAGTATTTT.

J is TRBJ2-7 and V is TRBV2; 8 bases are a match to TRBD2. The CDR3 is 13 amino acids. After removal of 8 bases from V and 3 bases from J, the junction contained 6 bases not matched to a gene. Germline V lookup: CDR1 SNHLY, CDR2 FYNNEI. CDR3 amino acids: CASGGLVGYEQYF. The CDR3 DNA is TGTGCCAGCGGGGGACTAGTGGGCTACGAGCAGTACTTC.

The rearrangement uses TRBV11-2 and TRBJ2-1, with 7 bases aligning to TRBD2. Germline CDR1 and CDR2: SGHAT and FQNNGV. Germline trimming cut 2 bases from V and 8 bases from J; bases unmatched to any gene: 9. CDR3 length: 15 residues. The CDR3 nucleotides are TGTGCCAGCAGCTTAAGAGCGGGGACCAGCGATGAGCAGTTCTTC. Encoded protein: CASSLRAGTSDEQFF. Filled out from reference TRBV11-2 and TRBJ2-1, the complete variable domain reads EAGVAQSPRYKIIEKRQSVAFWCNPISGHATLYWYQQILGQGPKLLIQFQNNGVVDDSQLPKDRFSAERLKGVDSTLKIQPAKLEDSAVYLCASSLRAGTSDEQFFGPGTRLTVL.

V gene TRBV6-6 combines with J gene TRBJ2-5; TRBD1 matches 10 bases. The CDR3 covers 11 residues. The V gene end was trimmed by 8 bases and the J gene end by 8 bases; junction bases not matched to a gene: 2. The germline V gene has CDR1 MNHNY and CDR2 SVGAGI (reference sequence). The CDR3 loop reads CASGDRGTQYF. In DNA, the CDR3 is TGTGCCAGCGGGGACAGGGGCACCCAGTACTTC.

The CDR3 loop reads CASSGKQGSGAEAFF. The CDR3 DNA reads TGTGCCAGCAGTGGCAAACAGGGGAGTGGCGCTGAAGCTTTCTTT. The chain joins TRBV6-1 to TRBJ1-1, with 7 nucleotides matching TRBD1. This CDR3 comprises 15 residues. In germline, CDR1 is MNHNS, CDR2 SASEGT. The V and J ends lost 4 bases and 6 bases, in that order; junction bases with no gene match: 11.

The CDR3 is CASSQDRSSGNTIYF. The CDR3 DNA follows: TGTGCCAGCAGCCAAGATCGAAGTTCTGGAAACACCATATATTTT. The rearrangement uses TRBV4-2 and TRBJ1-3; D is unclear. The CDR3 consists of 15 residues. Germline V gives CDR1 LGHNA, CDR2 YNFKEQ. Trimming removed 0 bases from V and 1 base from J, with 7 bases in between.

This clone has a handful of counts. The rearrangement links TRBV2 to TRBJ2-1, with 9 bases lining up with TRBD2. CDR3 size: 16 residues. Trimming at V came to 7 bases and at J to 4 bases, leaving 11 bases not matched to a gene. Germline CDR1 is SNHLY and CDR2 is FYNNEI. The CDR3 DNA sequence: TGTGCCAGCACGACCGGCGGGCTAGCGGGATACAATGAGCAGTTCTTC. Encoded protein: CASTTGGLAGYNEQFF. The variable domain in full, with the rest retrieved from reference TRBV2 and TRBJ2-1, is EPEVTQTPSHQVTQMGQEVILRCVPISNHLYFYWYRQILGQKVEFLVSFYNNEISEKSEIFDDQFSVERPDGSNFTLKIRSTKLEDSAMYFCASTTGGLAGYNEQFFGPGTRLTVL.

The rearrangement links TRBV19 to TRBJ2-3; TRBD1 agrees at 9 bases. CDR3 length: 16 amino acids. The V and J ends lost 3 bases and 3 bases, in that order; junction bases with no gene match: 7. Germline-derived CDR1 and CDR2 are LNHDA and SQIVND (reference sequence). The CDR3, as DNA: TGTGCCAGTAGTATTGGGACAGGGACAGGGACAGATACGCAGTATTTT. Translating gives CASSIGTGTGTDTQYF.

The V call is TRBV19, the J call TRBJ1-4; D remains ambiguous. CDR1 and CDR2 from the germline V gene are LNHDA and SQIVND (reference sequence). Trimming cost V 4 bases and J 5 bases, with 17 bases left between them. The CDR3 runs 16 residues. As DNA, the CDR3 is TGTGCCAGTAGTACTACTGACCGGGCCCTAAATGAAAAACTGTTTTTT. As protein: CASSTTDRALNEKLFF.